These 19 T cell receptor beta chains came from one sample sequenced in a study of response to subunit inactivated influenza vaccine (dated 2018 in TCRdb). Library preparation employed RT-PCR. The data were produced on an Illumina HiSeq 2500. TCRdb's own reprocessing of the public reads used fastp at Q25 and MiXCR and kept productive beta chains. Every CDR3 protein is listed once, alongside the most common genes and DNA of its rows. The sample table lists 750,000 to 850,000 distinct CDR3 sequences, 18% of them with a count of one. The top ten clonotypes cover 9.5% to 13% of the sample. Sequenced here: PBMCs from blood, sampled more than 4 days after vaccination. These receptors were obtained from a middle-aged man who received an inactivated influenza vaccine. Donor details come from another sample of the same person, matched by shared clones.

The rearrangement links TRBV27 to TRBJ1-5; no clear D gene. The CDR3 spans 11 residues. From germline, CDR1 is MNHEY and CDR2 SMNVEV (reference sequence). V gave up 5 bases and J gave up 7 bases, with 6 bases separating them. The CDR3 DNA follows: TGTGCCAGCAGTACGGAACAGCCCCAGCATTTT. This codes for CASSTEQPQHF.

The chain links TRBV2 to TRBJ2-2; no firm D call. Germline loops: CDR1 SNHLY, CDR2 FYNNEI. The CDR3 contains 15 residues. The V end was cut by 4 bases, the J end by 5 bases, with 14 bases between. The CDR3 spells CASSGSVGRTGELFF. The CDR3, as DNA: TGTGCCAGCAGTGGATCGGTAGGTCGGACCGGGGAGCTGTTTTTT.

The chain has TRBV4-2 and TRBJ2-1, with 9 positions matching TRBD2. This CDR3 has 15 amino acids. From germline, CDR1 is LGHNA and CDR2 YNFKEQ. V shed 6 bases and J 0 bases; nucleotides not matched to a gene: 3. The CDR3 is CASRLAGDSYNEQFF. CDR3 coding DNA: TGTGCCAGCAGGTTAGCGGGAGACTCCTACAATGAGCAGTTCTTC.

This clonotype was seen a few times. This chain links TRBV10-3 with TRBJ1-1; 7 bases match TRBD1. The CDR3 is 15 residues long. J gave up 12 bases and V 4 bases, and 17 bases lay outside the gene matches. Germline CDR1 is ENHRY and CDR2 is SYGVKD. The CDR3: CAISATNAQGKVSFF. CDR3 nucleotide sequence: TGTGCCATCAGTGCCACAAACGCACAGGGGAAGGTGTCTTTCTTT.

J is TRBJ2-2 and V is TRBV5-1, with TRBD1 matching over 7 bases. Germline V gene data show CDR1 as SGHRS and CDR2 as YFSETQ. The CDR3 extends over 15 amino acids. The junction had 2 bases not matched to a gene; V was cut back by 0 bases and J by 3 bases. The CDR3 sequence is CASSLEGAHTGELFF. Written as DNA, the CDR3 is TGCGCCAGCAGCTTGGAGGGGGCTCACACCGGGGAGCTGTTTTTT.

This clonotype showed up just a few times. The rearrangement links TRBV29-1 to TRBJ2-3, with D perhaps TRBD2 (6 bases). Per germline, CDR1 SQVTM and CDR2 ANQGSEA. The CDR3 sequence is 13 residues long. V lost 4 bases and J lost 3, with 11 bases in between. The CDR3 sequence is CSVGLALTDTQYF. The CDR3 nucleotides are TGCAGCGTTGGTCTAGCGTTGACAGATACGCAGTATTTT.

This chain joins TRBV5-6 and TRBJ1-6, with 7 bases that match TRBD1. There are 15 residues in the CDR3. The V and J ends lost 3 bases and 4 bases, in that order; junction bases with no gene match: 4. Germline values: CDR1 SGHDT, CDR2 YYEEEE. DNA of the CDR3: TGTGCCAGCAGCTGGAGGACAGGTTATAATTCACCCCTCCACTTT. This translates into CASSWRTGYNSPLHF. Full variable domain (missing parts from reference TRBV5-6 and TRBJ1-6): DAGVTQSPTHLIKTRGQQVTLRCSPKSGHDTVSWYQQALGQGPQFIFQYYEEEERQRGNFPDRFSGHQFPNYSSELNVNALLLGDSALYLCASSWRTGYNSPLHFGNGTRLTVT.

This clonotype was recorded at least ten times. The V and J genes are TRBV12-3 or TRBV12-4 and TRBJ1-5, with unresolved D. This CDR3 spans 14 amino acids. V was cut by 2 bases and J by 0 bases, with 5 bases left in between. The CDR3 sequence: CASSLSSSNQPQHF. For the CDR3, the DNA is TGTGCCAGCAGTTTATCGTCTAGCAATCAGCCCCAGCATTTT.

The CDR3 reads CASSLDLINTEAFF. CDR3 nucleotide sequence: TGCGCCAGCAGCTTGGACCTGATTAACACTGAAGCTTTCTTT. V is TRBV5-1 and J is TRBJ1-1; D gene unclear. Looked up from germline, CDR1 is SGHRS and CDR2 is YFSETQ. This CDR3 spans 14 amino acids. The V gene lost 0 bases and the J gene lost 2 bases, with 8 bases spanning the gap. Looking up the rest from reference TRBV5-1 and TRBJ1-1 gives the full variable domain: KAGVTQTPRYLIKTRGQQVTLSCSPISGHRSVSWYQQTPGQGLQFLFEYFSETQRNKGNFPGRFSGRQFSNSRSEMNVSTLELGDSALYLCASSLDLINTEAFFGQGTRLTVV.

V is TRBV5-6 and J is TRBJ1-1; 9 bases are shared with TRBD1. The CDR3 length is 15 residues. Germline V gene data show CDR1 as SGHDT and CDR2 as YYEEEE. Trimming cost V 3 bases and J 0 bases; bases outside gene matches: 3. This CDR3 is CASSWGQGLNTEAFF. CDR3 nucleotides: TGTGCCAGCAGCTGGGGACAGGGATTGAACACTGAAGCTTTCTTT.

This clonotype appeared a few times. This rearrangement joins TRBV4-3 to TRBJ2-1, with a possible D match to TRBD2 (6 bases). V was trimmed by 1 base and J by 9 bases, leaving 16 bases between them. The CDR3 spans 15 residues. From germline, CDR1 is LGHNA and CDR2 YSLEER. The CDR3 DNA is TGCGCCAGCAGCCAAGGGACCAACGGGCGGGGTGAGCAGTTCTTC. It codes for CASSQGTNGRGEQFF.

The chain couples TRBV6-2 or TRBV6-3 to TRBJ2-1, with D uncertain. With 10 bases removed from V and 10 bases from J, the gap between germline ends came to 14 bases. The germline CDR1 and CDR2 sequences are MNHEY and SVGEGT. This CDR3 region has 11 residues. In nucleotides, the CDR3 is TGTGCCACCCACGAGAGAGGAGAGCAGTTCTTC. Its protein product is CATHERGEQFF.

This clonotype appeared many times. V and J are TRBV29-1 and TRBJ2-3; D call uncertain. The CDR3 has 12 amino acids. The V end lost 4 bases, the J end lost 4 bases, and 9 bases lay between the germline ends. Germline loops: CDR1 SQVTM, CDR2 ANQGSEA. The CDR3 region is CSVARTADTQYF. CDR3 DNA sequence: TGCAGCGTTGCGAGGACGGCAGATACGCAGTATTTT.

This clonotype was recorded at least ten times. The chain carries TRBV18 and TRBJ2-7; D might be TRBD1 (5 bases). CDR1 and CDR2 (germline): KGHSH, LQKENI. CDR3 length equals 15 residues. V was trimmed by 5 bases and J by 0 bases, leaving 14 bases between them. The CDR3 region is CASSAQGYSSYEQYF. CDR3 DNA: TGTGCCAGCTCAGCTCAGGGTTACTCCTCCTACGAGCAGTACTTC.

The chain has TRBV7-9 and TRBJ2-2; 10 bases match TRBD2. V shed 3 bases and J 2 bases; nucleotides not matched to a gene: 6. CDR3 length equals 17 residues. The germline gives CDR1 SEHNR, CDR2 FQNEAQ (reference sequence). CDR3 DNA: TGTGCCAGCAGCTTCCTCGGACTAGCGGAAAACACCGGGGAGCTGTTTTTT. Translation: CASSFLGLAENTGELFF.

The chain links TRBV5-1 to TRBJ2-3; D ambiguous. Germline CDR1 and CDR2: SGHRS and YFSETQ. The CDR3 spans 15 residues. Trimming took off 0 bases at V and 0 bases at J, with 8 bases between the two ends. The CDR3 nucleotides read TGCGCCAGCAGCTTGGTTTTCGGCAGCACAGATACGCAGTATTTT. Protein sequence: CASSLVFGSTDTQYF.

J is TRBJ1-1 and V is TRBV10-3, with D unresolved. Germline CDR1 reads ENHRY; CDR2 reads SYGVKD. V lost 5 bases to trimming and J lost 0 bases, with 10 bases between them. The CDR3 length is 14 residues. CDR3: CAISKGELNTEAFF. In nucleotides, the CDR3 is TGTGCCATCAGTAAAGGCGAATTGAACACTGAAGCTTTCTTT.

This chain links TRBV29-1 with TRBJ2-1; the match to TRBD2 covers 12 bases. Germline lookup yields CDR1 SQVTM and CDR2 ANQGSEA. The J segment lost 0 bases and the V segment lost 5 bases, leaving 8 bases of the junction unmatched. The length of the CDR3 is 17 residues. CDR3 sequence reads: CSVTPSGGGFSYNEQFF. The DNA of the CDR3 is TGCAGCGTTACCCCTAGCGGGGGGGGCTTCTCCTACAATGAGCAGTTCTTC.

The chain links TRBV2 to TRBJ2-1; 7 positions match TRBD1. This CDR3 spans 14 amino acids. V gave up 6 bases and J gave up 3 bases; unmatched junction bases: 5. Germline values: CDR1 SNHLY, CDR2 FYNNEI. CDR3 protein: CASRPGQSYNEQFF. CDR3 DNA: TGTGCCAGCAGGCCGGGACAGAGCTACAATGAGCAGTTCTTC.